The next 30 T cell receptor beta chains were all read from a single sample in a study of metastatic and nonmetastatic thyroid tumors. All patients were untreated before thyroid surgery. TCRdb re-called the PCR reads through MiXCR. The sample lists 25,000 to 35,000 clones, around 15% occurring once. Specimen: blood. All receptors derive from a female donor with papillary thyroid cancer or a benign thyroid nodule (not recorded which). Some clones in this sample may be carry-over from other donors' samples.

Ten or more counts support this clone. V and J are TRBV15 and TRBJ2-3; weak D call: TRBD2 (7 bases). Per germline, CDR1 LNHNV and CDR2 YYDKDF (reference sequence). Trimming took off 0 bases at V and 3 bases at J, with 16 bases between the two ends. This CDR3 is built from 17 residues. Written as DNA, the CDR3 is TGTGCCACCAGCAGAGATAGAGGGGGAGGGAGGACAGATACGCAGTATTTT. Translated: CATSRDRGGGRTDTQYF. The full variable domain, rest sourced from reference TRBV15 and TRBJ2-3, is DAMVIQNPRYQVTQFGKPVTLSCSQTLNHNVMYWYQQKSSQAPKLLFHYYDKDFNNEADTPDNFQSRRPNTSFCFLDIRSPGLGDTAMYLCATSRDRGGGRTDTQYFGPGTRLTVL.

This clone occurred many times. J is TRBJ2-7 and V is TRBV20-1, with a possible D match to TRBD1 (6 bases). CDR3 length equals 13 residues. In germline, CDR1 is DFQATT, CDR2 SNEGSKA (reference sequence). The ends were cut back, 5 bases at V and 6 bases at J, with 17 bases in the middle. CDR3 DNA: TGCAGTGCTCGCACTCAGGGGTTGCGCGAGCAGTACTTC. It specifies CSARTQGLREQYF.

The sample holds many counts of this clone. The CDR3 reads CASSQTQAGGATDTQYF. CDR3 sequence (DNA): TGTGCCAGCAGCCAGACACAAGCGGGGGGGGCCACAGATACGCAGTATTTT. This chain joins TRBV14 and TRBJ2-3, with TRBD2 matching over 10 bases. Germline V gene data show CDR1 as SGHDN and CDR2 as FVKESK. The CDR3 has 17 amino acids. Trimming at V came to 3 bases and at J to 2 bases, leaving 8 bases not matched to a gene.

The chain joins TRBV5-4 to TRBJ2-6; the D is unclear. CDR1 and CDR2 from the germline V gene are SGHNT and YYREEE (reference sequence). The CDR3 is made up of 17 amino acids. The ends were cut back, 7 bases at V and 0 bases at J, with 17 bases in the middle. CDR3 sequence reads: CASVLLGGFSGANVLTF. In nucleotides, the CDR3 is TGTGCCAGCGTCTTGCTGGGTGGATTCTCTGGGGCCAACGTCCTGACTTTC.

This clone was seen at least ten times. The chain employs TRBV4-2 and TRBJ2-6; D ambiguous. The V end was cut by 4 bases, the J end by 0 bases, with 10 bases between. CDR1 is LGHNA and CDR2 is YNFKEQ in the germline V gene. CDR3 length: 16 residues. CDR3 in amino acids: CASSPDHSSGANVLTF. The CDR3 nucleotides read TGTGCCAGCAGCCCCGACCACTCCTCTGGGGCCAACGTCCTGACTTTC.

This clone occurred many times. This chain connects TRBV6-4 to TRBJ2-3, with 12 bases that match TRBD2. Germline V gene data show CDR1 as MRHNA and CDR2 as SNTAGT. The trim removed 6 bases at V and 5 bases at J, leaving 6 bases unmatched. The CDR3 runs to 15 residues. The CDR3 coding sequence is TGTGCCAGCAGGCGACTAGCGGGGGATGTAGATACGCAGTATTTT. Protein sequence: CASRRLAGDVDTQYF.

The CDR3: CSARDPQFNTEAFF. The CDR3 nucleotides read TGCAGTGCTAGAGATCCGCAGTTCAACACTGAAGCTTTCTTT. This chain uses TRBV20-1 with TRBJ1-1; D uncertain. Deletions cut 0 bases from V and 2 bases from J, with 10 bases between. CDR1 and CDR2 from the germline V gene are DFQATT and SNEGSKA (reference sequence). The CDR3 is 14 residues long.

J is TRBJ2-7 and V is TRBV12-3 or TRBV12-4; 9 positions agree with TRBD2. The CDR3 spans 15 residues. Losses at the gene ends were 6 bases for V and 0 bases for J; bases not matched to a gene: 6. The CDR3 bases are TGTGCCAGCAGGGCAGCGGGAGGCTTCTCCTACGAGCAGTACTTC. Residues: CASRAAGGFSYEQYF.

This clone occurred many times. The gene calls are TRBV7-9 and TRBJ2-7; D perhaps matches TRBD2 (5 bases). Trimming removed 1 base from V and 7 bases from J, with 8 bases in between. This CDR3 has 12 residues. Germline CDR1 SEHNR, CDR2 FQNEAQ (reference sequence). This CDR3 is CASSLERGEQYF. The DNA of the CDR3 is TGTGCCAGCAGCTTAGAACGGGGAGAGCAGTACTTC.

This clone was seen a single time. The rearrangement joins TRBV18 to TRBJ1-2; TRBD1 is a possible D gene (5 bases). The CDR3 sequence is 13 residues long. Germline CDR1 reads KGHSH; CDR2 reads LQKENI. Trimming left V 10 bases short and J 5 bases short, with 17 bases between. The CDR3 sequence is CANTQGPYYGYTF. CDR3 coding DNA: TGTGCCAACACCCAGGGTCCGTATTATGGCTACACCTTC.

Ten or more counts support this clone. This chain joins TRBV11-3 and TRBJ2-1; 12 nucleotides match TRBD2. Germline loops: CDR1 SGHNT, CDR2 YENEEA. The ends lost 6 bases at V and 0 bases at J; junction bases unmatched: 3. This CDR3 is 16 amino acids long. The DNA of the CDR3 is TGTGCCAGCAGTTTGACTAGCGGGAGCTCCTACAATGAGCAGTTCTTC. Its protein product is CASSLTSGSSYNEQFF.

This clone was recorded many times. This chain connects TRBV20-1 to TRBJ1-4; D not resolved. The CDR3 loop spans 13 amino acids. Germline values: CDR1 DFQATT, CDR2 SNEGSKA (reference sequence). V was shortened by 6 bases and J by 0 bases, with 8 bases between the two germline ends. CDR3 protein: CSAKRSTNEKLFF. CDR3 in DNA: TGCAGTGCCAAACGGTCAACTAATGAAAAACTGTTTTTT.

A few counts support this clone. A read error may explain this, as a much larger clone is one base away. The V call is TRBV29-1, the J call TRBJ2-5; D tentatively fits TRBD1 or TRBD2 (6 bases each). The ends were cut back, 7 bases at V and 7 bases at J, with 16 bases in the middle. The length of the CDR3 is 12 residues. Germline V CDR1 and CDR2: SQVTM, ANQGSEA. CDR3 amino acids: CSETEGDVTQYF. CDR3 bases: TGCAGCGAAACGGAGGGGGATGTGACCCAGTACTTC. The whole variable domain, filled in from reference TRBV29-1 and TRBJ2-5, reads SAVISQKPSRDICQRGTSLTIQCQVDSQVTMMFWYRQQPGQSLTLIATANQGSEATYESGFVIDKFPISRPNLTFSTLTVSNMSPEDSSIYLCSETEGDVTQYFGPGTRLLVL.

There are many counts of this clone. J is TRBJ1-1 and V is TRBV18; perhaps TRBD1 as D (5 bases). The CDR3 loop spans 14 amino acids. V was pared by 0 bases and J by 7 bases, with 12 bases between. Germline lookup yields CDR1 KGHSH and CDR2 LQKENI. The DNA for the CDR3 is TGTGCCAGCTCACCACCTAGGGGCATGGGTGAAGCTTTCTTT. Its translation is CASSPPRGMGEAFF. The variable domain in full, completed from reference TRBV18 and TRBJ1-1, reads NAGVMQNPRHLVRRRGQEARLRCSPMKGHSHVYWYRQLPEEGLKFMVYLQKENIIDESGMPKERFSAEFPKEGPSILRIQQVVRGDSAAYFCASSPPRGMGEAFFGQGTRLTVV.

This chain uses TRBV20-1 with TRBJ1-3, with a tentative D call TRBD1 (5 bases). V gave up 3 bases and J gave up 1 base, with 7 bases separating them. The CDR3 length is 13 residues. In germline, CDR1 is DFQATT, CDR2 SNEGSKA (reference sequence). The CDR3 is CSARGVSGNTIYF. CDR3 coding DNA: TGCAGTGCTAGGGGGGTATCTGGAAACACCATATATTTT.

The sample holds many counts of this clone. V gene TRBV9 combines with J gene TRBJ2-6; possible D gene TRBD1, 5 bases. From germline, CDR1 is SGDLS and CDR2 YYNGEE. The CDR3 has 19 amino acids. V was shortened by 0 bases and J by 2 bases, with 18 bases between the two germline ends. The CDR3 protein is CASSVEGRNLLPGANVLTF. CDR3 bases: TGTGCCAGCAGCGTAGAGGGGCGTAACTTGCTACCTGGGGCCAACGTCCTGACTTTC.

At least ten counts were recorded for this clone. This rearrangement joins TRBV11-2 to TRBJ1-4; a weak D match, TRBD1 (5 bases). The ends were cut back, 5 bases at V and 7 bases at J, with 11 bases in the middle. CDR3 size: 13 residues. CDR1 and CDR2 from the germline V gene are SGHAT and FQNNGV. Written as DNA, the CDR3 is TGTGCCAGCAGCAAAGGGACTCTTGAAAAACTGTTTTTT. This codes for CASSKGTLEKLFF. The full variable domain, completed using reference TRBV11-2 and TRBJ1-4, is EAGVAQSPRYKIIEKRQSVAFWCNPISGHATLYWYQQILGQGPKLLIQFQNNGVVDDSQLPKDRFSAERLKGVDSTLKIQPAKLEDSAVYLCASSKGTLEKLFFGSGTQLSVL.

This clone was counted many times. Within the sample, other DNA sequences also encode this same CDR3. The chain employs TRBV5-5 and TRBJ2-5, with unresolved D. The CDR3 runs to 13 residues. Trimming left V 1 base short and J 4 bases short, with 8 bases between. CDR1 SGHKS and CDR2 YYEKEE come from the germline V gene (reference sequence). CDR3 in DNA: TGTGCCAGCAGCTTGTCGGCGTCAGAGACCCAGTACTTC. Translated, it gives CASSLSASETQYF.

With regard to this clone: Lacking the conserved final phenylalanine or tryptophan, this CDR3 likely reflects a read error. The rearrangement uses TRBV6-1 and TRBJ1-5, with D possibly matching TRBD1 (5 bases). Trimming cost V 0 bases and J 4 bases, with 10 bases left between them. Germline V gives CDR1 MNHNS, CDR2 SASEGT. The CDR3 spans 15 residues. The CDR3 spells CASSEAFGGNQPQHS. The CDR3 bases are TGTGCCAGCAGTGAAGCGTTCGGGGGGAATCAGCCCCAGCATTCT.

To note about this clone: At one of its ends the junction is not consistent with the germline gene, which may arise from a read error. The V call is TRBV7-2, the J call TRBJ1-2; TRBD1 is a possible D gene (6 bases). From germline, CDR1 is SGHTA and CDR2 FQGNSA. CDR3 length: 15 amino acids. CDR3 region: CVSSLVRGAALGYTF. The CDR3 DNA reads TGTGTCAGCAGCCTGGTCCGGGGGGCTGCCCTAGGCTACACCTTC.

This clone was observed many times. The V call is TRBV20-1, the J call TRBJ1-6, with D uncertain. Germline-derived CDR1 and CDR2 are DFQATT and SNEGSKA (reference sequence). Trimming took off 5 bases at V and 3 bases at J, with 11 bases between the two ends. The CDR3 spans 14 residues. The DNA for the CDR3 is TGCAGTGCTCGGGTGGGCCTCTATAATTCACCCCTCCACTTT. It encodes CSARVGLYNSPLHF.

There are many counts of this clone. The chain recombines TRBV5-6 with TRBJ2-7, with 10 positions matching TRBD2. V trimming: 4 bases; J trimming: 4 bases; junction bases outside the gene matches: 2. The CDR3 contains 13 residues. Germline values: CDR1 SGHDT, CDR2 YYEEEE. CDR3 region: CASSRTSGYEQYF. The CDR3 coding sequence is TGTGCCAGCAGCCGGACTAGCGGTTACGAGCAGTACTTC.

This clone has a count of ten or more. J is TRBJ2-2 and V is TRBV10-3; 7 bases align to TRBD1. The CDR3 sequence is 15 residues long. V lost 6 bases, J lost 6 bases, and 10 bases stayed unmatched. From germline, CDR1 is ENHRY and CDR2 SYGVKD. Here the CDR3 DNA reads TGTGCCATCAGCCGGGACAGACCCGTCGCCGGGGAGCTGTTTTTT. Encoded protein: CAISRDRPVAGELFF.

This clone was counted at least ten times. This chain joins TRBV20-1 and TRBJ2-1, with D unresolved. CDR1 and CDR2 (germline): DFQATT, SNEGSKA (reference sequence). This CDR3 is built from 11 residues. Trimming removed 1 base from V and 8 bases from J, with 6 bases in between. The CDR3 loop reads CSARGFDEQFF. CDR3 in DNA: TGCAGTGCTAGAGGTTTTGATGAGCAGTTCTTC.

This clone has ten or more counts. This sequence joins TRBV7-2 and TRBJ1-4; D gene ambiguous. Germline V CDR1 and CDR2: SGHTA, FQGNSA. Trimming cost V 1 base and J 1 base, with 10 bases left between them. The CDR3 loop spans 16 amino acids. CDR3 amino acids: CASSLEPRGTNEKLFF. The CDR3 bases are TGTGCCAGCAGCTTAGAGCCCCGGGGAACTAATGAAAAACTGTTTTTT.

This clone has ten or more counts. The V call is TRBV29-1, the J call TRBJ2-1; unclear D gene. The CDR3 consists of 11 residues. V gave up 4 bases and J gave up 5 bases, with 6 bases separating them. Germline V gene data show CDR1 as SQVTM and CDR2 as ANQGSEA. CDR3 amino acids: CSVGENNEQFF. CDR3 bases: TGCAGCGTTGGAGAGAACAATGAGCAGTTCTTC.

This clone was seen more than once but under ten times. V gene TRBV9 combines with J gene TRBJ2-7; TRBD2 is a possible D gene (6 bases). Trimming stripped 4 bases from V and 7 bases from J, with 12 bases between. From germline, CDR1 is SGDLS and CDR2 YYNGEE. This CDR3 is 12 amino acids long. The CDR3 DNA is TGTGCCAGCAGCTCCGGGAGCGTGGAGCAGTACTTC. Its protein is CASSSGSVEQYF.

This clone was seen at least ten times. The genes are TRBV7-9 and TRBJ1-2; the match to TRBD1 covers 8 bases. V lost 5 bases, J lost 4 bases, and 9 bases stayed unmatched. Looked up from germline, CDR1 is SEHNR and CDR2 is FQNEAQ (reference sequence). This CDR3 spans 15 amino acids. Written as DNA, the CDR3 is TGTGCCAGCAGCCGGGGGACAGGAGTTCCCTATGGCTACACCTTC. Translated, it gives CASSRGTGVPYGYTF.

The table lists this clone with many counts. The chain joins TRBV6-1 to TRBJ2-6; TRBD1 aligns across 10 bases. With V trimmed by 7 bases and J by 2 bases, 5 bases remained unmatched. Looked up from germline, CDR1 is MNHNS and CDR2 is SASEGT. The CDR3 is 16 residues long. The CDR3 reads CASTRDRGPGANVLTF. DNA for the CDR3: TGTGCCAGCACCCGAGACAGGGGGCCTGGGGCCAACGTCCTGACTTTC.

This clone has ten or more counts. One end of the junction fails to match germline, which may point to a read error. The chain recombines TRBV6-1 with TRBJ2-3; TRBD1 might be the D (6 bases). CDR1 and CDR2 (germline): MNHNS, SASEGT. This CDR3 has 16 residues. In nucleotides, the CDR3 is TGTGCCAGCAGTGGCACCGGGACACAGAGCACAGATATGCAGTATTTT. Translated: CASSGTGTQSTDMQYF.